These 29 T cell receptor beta chains came from one sample sequenced in a study of blood T cell repertoires in COVID-19. The method was immunoSEQ multiplex PCR; TCRdb's version includes in-frame clones alone and lacks a portion of them. In the table there are more than 150,000 clones, more than 65% of which are singletons. The sample comprised peripheral blood. The receptors were gathered from an elderly woman with acute or convalescent COVID-19.

This chain uses TRBV7-2 with TRBJ1-6; unclear D gene. This CDR3 spans 15 amino acids. V was trimmed by 5 bases and J by 9 bases, leaving 17 bases between them. Germline lookup yields CDR1 SGHTA and CDR2 FQGNSA. The CDR3 nucleotides read TGTGCCAGCAGCAGCTACATGCGGGGTTCTTCACCCCTCCACTTT. This codes for CASSSYMRGSSPLHF.

This rearrangement joins TRBV6-2 or TRBV6-3 to TRBJ2-6; tentative D call: TRBD2 (5 bases). This CDR3 region has 15 residues. Germline loops: CDR1 MNHEY, CDR2 SVGEGT. V dropped 4 bases and J dropped 0 bases, with 7 bases sitting between them. In DNA, the CDR3 is TGTGCCAGCAGTTGGAGGCTCTCTGGGGCCAACGTCCTGACTTTC. Translation: CASSWRLSGANVLTF.

The chain joins TRBV3-1 (or the pseudogene TRBV3-2) to TRBJ2-6; a weak D match, TRBD1 (5 bases). V was pared by 0 bases and J by 0 bases, with 15 bases between. Germline V CDR1 and CDR2: LGHDT, YNNKEL (reference sequence). This CDR3 comprises 19 residues. The CDR3 region has the DNA TGTGCCAGCAGCCAAGATAGGGCAGGGTATAGCTCTGGGGCCAACGTCCTGACTTTC. As protein: CASSQDRAGYSSGANVLTF.

The V gene is TRBV28, the J gene TRBJ2-7, with 10 bases identical to TRBD1. Germline V gene sequence: CDR1 MDHEN, CDR2 SYDVKM. The CDR3 is 13 amino acids. Losses at the gene ends were 5 bases for V and 4 bases for J; bases not matched to a gene: 2. The DNA of the CDR3 is TGTGCCAGCAGTCCGGGACAGGGGTACGAGCAGTACTTC. Translating it yields CASSPGQGYEQYF.

CDR3 sequence: CASSRGEPRTDTQYF. DNA of the CDR3: TGTGCCAGTAGCCGGGGAGAGCCACGCACAGATACGCAGTATTTT. V and J are TRBV19 and TRBJ2-3; maybe TRBD2 (5 bases). This CDR3 contains 15 residues. CDR1 and CDR2 from the germline V gene are LNHDA and SQIVND (reference sequence). Trimming shortened V by 6 bases and J by 1 base, and 14 bases separated the two germline ends. The full variable domain, in which reference TRBV19 and TRBJ2-3 provide the parts outside the CDR3, is DGGITQSPKYLFRKEGQNVTLSCEQNLNHDAMYWYRQDPGQGLRLIYYSQIVNDFQKGDIAEGYSVSREKKESFPLTVTSAQKNPTAFYLCASSRGEPRTDTQYFGPGTRLTVL.

The chain couples TRBV7-9 to TRBJ1-2; TRBD1 matches at 7 bases. Germline CDR1 and CDR2: SEHNR and FQNEAQ (reference sequence). The junction had 3 bases not matched to a gene; V was cut back by 1 base and J by 1 base. The CDR3 has 15 amino acids. CDR3 DNA sequence: TGTGCCAGCAGCTTAGGCGGGACAGATAACTATGGCTACACCTTC. Encoded protein: CASSLGGTDNYGYTF.

The V call is TRBV6-5, the J call TRBJ2-1, with 10 bases identical to TRBD2. The trim removed 7 bases at V and 8 bases at J, leaving 11 bases unmatched. The CDR3 is 15 amino acids. Germline V gives CDR1 MNHEY, CDR2 SVGAGI. CDR3 nucleotide sequence: TGTGCCAGCACGGGGGAAGCGGGGGGGCCGGATGAGCAGTTCTTC. As protein: CASTGEAGGPDEQFF.

This clone was detected a few times. This chain joins TRBV28 and TRBJ2-7; D uncertain. The CDR3 totals 11 residues. Germline V CDR1 and CDR2: MDHEN, SYDVKM. The ends were cut back, 6 bases at V and 3 bases at J, with 6 bases in the middle. CDR3 DNA sequence: TGTGCCAGCAGCAGAAACTACGAGCAGTACTTC. Protein product: CASSRNYEQYF. Full variable domain (rest looked up from reference TRBV28 and TRBJ2-7): DVKVTQSSRYLVKRTGEKVFLECVQDMDHENMFWYRQDPGLGLRLIYFSYDVKMKEKGDIPEGYSVSREKKERFSLILESASTNQTSMYLCASSRNYEQYFGPGTRLTVT.

The V call is TRBV29-1, the J call TRBJ1-2, with 7 nucleotides matching TRBD1. The V segment lost 7 bases and the J segment 8 bases; nucleotides outside the gene matches: 10. CDR1 is SQVTM, CDR2 ANQGSEA, per germline. The CDR3 has 12 amino acids. The CDR3 is CSASPTGQGYTF. DNA for the CDR3: TGCAGCGCCAGTCCGACAGGGCAGGGCTACACCTTC.

The V call is TRBV6-5, the J call TRBJ2-7, with 7 bases that match TRBD1. V gave up 11 bases and J gave up 6 bases; unmatched junction bases: 13. The CDR3 runs 13 residues. The germline V gene encodes CDR1 MNHEY and CDR2 SVGAGI. CDR3 in DNA: TGTGCCGGGACGGGACAGCCTTACGGCGAGCAGTACTTC. Residues: CAGTGQPYGEQYF.

Here the CDR3 reads CASSRGLAGGWDTQYF. CDR3 sequence (DNA): TGTGCCAGCAGCCGAGGACTAGCGGGAGGGTGGGATACGCAGTATTTT. The chain joins TRBV2 to TRBJ2-3; 15 bases match TRBD2. The CDR3 runs to 16 residues. The V gene's germline CDR1 is SNHLY and CDR2 FYNNEI. Trimming at V came to 6 bases and at J to 6 bases, leaving 7 bases not matched to a gene.

The chain is built from TRBV19 and TRBJ1-5, with 9 bases aligning to TRBD1. In germline, CDR1 is LNHDA, CDR2 SQIVND (reference sequence). This CDR3 has 16 amino acids. The J segment lost 3 bases and the V segment lost 5 bases, leaving 8 bases of the junction unmatched. CDR3 residues: CASSPRTGVNNQPQHF. The CDR3 nucleotides read TGTGCCAGTAGTCCCCGGACAGGGGTTAACAATCAGCCCCAGCATTTT.

The chain couples TRBV6-2 or TRBV6-3 to TRBJ2-3; no clear D. Germline loops: CDR1 MNHEY, CDR2 SVGEGT. This CDR3 has 12 residues. Trimming left V 1 base short and J 5 bases short, with 4 bases between. CDR3 loop: CASSYLRDTQYF. CDR3 bases: TGTGCCAGCAGTTACTTGCGAGATACGCAGTATTTT.

The rearrangement uses TRBV7-2 and TRBJ2-1; a weak D match, TRBD2 (9 bases). The CDR3 has 15 amino acids. Trimming removed 6 bases from V and 7 bases from J, with 19 bases in between. Germline CDR1 is SGHTA and CDR2 is FQGNSA. The CDR3 here is CASRSRGREGNEQFF. The DNA for the CDR3 is TGTGCCAGCAGATCCAGGGGGCGGGAGGGTAATGAGCAGTTCTTC.

This chain links TRBV29-1 with TRBJ1-2; 9 bases are shared with TRBD1. The germline V gene encodes CDR1 SQVTM and CDR2 ANQGSEA. This CDR3 contains 13 residues. V dropped 8 bases and J dropped 6; count of bases not matched to a gene: 10. CDR3 DNA sequence: TGCAGCACAGTTTGGACAGGGGACGATGGCTACACCTTC. This sequence encodes CSTVWTGDDGYTF. The full variable domain, its missing parts supplied by reference TRBV29-1 and TRBJ1-2, is SAVISQKPSRDICQRGTSLTIQCQVDSQVTMMFWYRQQPGQSLTLIATANQGSEATYESGFVIDKFPISRPNLTFSTLTVSNMSPEDSSIYLCSTVWTGDDGYTFGSGTRLTVV.

This chain joins TRBV18 and TRBJ2-2, with TRBD1 identical over 9 bases. The CDR3 covers 16 residues. The J segment lost 4 bases and the V segment lost 3 bases, leaving 6 bases of the junction unmatched. In germline, CDR1 is KGHSH, CDR2 LQKENI. Written as DNA, the CDR3 is TGTGCCAGCTCACCGGGGACAGGGATCTTCACCGGGGAGCTGTTTTTT. Encoded protein: CASSPGTGIFTGELFF.

V usage is TRBV27 and J usage is TRBJ2-2; 10 bases agree with TRBD2. CDR3 length: 17 residues. J was trimmed by 1 base and V by 2 bases; bases with no gene match: 4. CDR1 is MNHEY and CDR2 is SMNVEV in the germline V gene (reference sequence). The CDR3 nucleotides are TGTGCCAGCAGTTTACAGGCTAGCGGGGGGAACACCGGGGAGCTGTTTTTT. This gives the protein CASSLQASGGNTGELFF.

This rearrangement joins TRBV28 to TRBJ2-1; D is possibly TRBD1 (5 bases). The V gene lost 6 bases and the J gene lost 4 bases, with 13 bases spanning the gap. The CDR3 spans 14 residues. Germline V lookup: CDR1 MDHEN, CDR2 SYDVKM. The CDR3 bases are TGTGCCAGCAGCGTAAGGGGTCTTTACAATGAGCAGTTCTTC. This gives the protein CASSVRGLYNEQFF.

The chain uses TRBV5-1 and TRBJ2-3; TRBD1 matches 11 bases. CDR3 size: 16 residues. Germline V gene sequence: CDR1 SGHRS, CDR2 YFSETQ. Trimming removed 2 bases from V and 6 bases from J; junction bases left unmatched: 8. CDR3 residues: CASSFGSGQGADTQYF. CDR3 DNA sequence: TGCGCCAGCAGCTTCGGGTCTGGACAGGGGGCGGATACGCAGTATTTT.

The gene calls are TRBV4-2 and TRBJ2-4; 7 bases match TRBD1. Germline V CDR1 and CDR2: LGHNA, YNFKEQ. The CDR3 totals 17 residues. V lost 3 bases and J lost 5; bases outside the gene matches: 13. CDR3 nucleotide sequence: TGTGCCAGCAGCCACGGCCTCGGGGACAGCGGTCAAAACATTCAGTACTTC. Its translation is CASSHGLGDSGQNIQYF.

The V call is TRBV5-1, the J call TRBJ2-1, with TRBD2 matching over 7 bases. Germline V gives CDR1 SGHRS, CDR2 YFSETQ. The J segment lost 6 bases and the V segment lost 5 bases, leaving 8 bases of the junction unmatched. This CDR3 has 14 residues. The CDR3 region has the DNA TGCGCCAGCAGGTACGGCGGGAGCGTCAATGAGCAGTTCTTC. Residues: CASRYGGSVNEQFF. Complete variable domain (other parts from reference TRBV5-1 and TRBJ2-1): KAGVTQTPRYLIKTRGQQVTLSCSPISGHRSVSWYQQTPGQGLQFLFEYFSETQRNKGNFPGRFSGRQFSNSRSEMNVSTLELGDSALYLCASRYGGSVNEQFFGPGTRLTVL.

The sample holds a few counts of this clone. This chain uses TRBV7-2 with TRBJ1-6; a weak D match, TRBD1 (5 bases). Germline loops: CDR1 SGHTA, CDR2 FQGNSA. The CDR3 spans 17 residues. Trimming pared 5 bases from V and 0 bases from J, leaving 14 bases between. The CDR3 nucleotides are TGTGCCAGCAGCGATAACGACAGAAGCTCCTATAATTCACCCCTCCACTTT. Translating gives CASSDNDRSSYNSPLHF. The variable domain in full, with the rest retrieved from reference TRBV7-2 and TRBJ1-6, is GAGVSQSPSNKVTEKGKDVELRCDPISGHTALYWYRQSLGQGLEFLIYFQGNSAPDKSGLPSDRFSAERTGGSVSTLTIQRTQQEDSAVYLCASSDNDRSSYNSPLHFGNGTRLTVT.

CDR3 protein: CASSFAGAQGYTF. The CDR3 DNA reads TGTGCCAGCAGCTTCGCGGGGGCGCAGGGCTACACCTTC. V is TRBV5-4 and J is TRBJ1-2, with D perhaps TRBD1 (6 bases). The germline V gene has CDR1 SGHNT and CDR2 YYREEE (reference sequence). The CDR3 spans 13 residues. The V and J ends lost 2 bases and 8 bases respectively, with 13 bases between them.

The V call is TRBV30, the J call TRBJ1-4; 7 bases are shared with TRBD1. Trimming at V came to 3 bases and at J to 8 bases, leaving 6 bases not matched to a gene. The length of the CDR3 is 13 residues. CDR1 and CDR2 (germline): GTSNPN, SVGIG (reference sequence). CDR3 residues: CAWSVGRGEKLFF. As DNA, the CDR3 is TGTGCCTGGAGCGTCGGCAGGGGGGAAAAACTGTTTTTT.

The CDR3: CATSSLVRGHRNEKLFF. CDR3 nucleotides: TGTGCCACCAGCAGTTTAGTCAGGGGACACCGTAATGAAAAACTGTTTTTT. V and J are TRBV15 and TRBJ1-4, with D possibly being TRBD1 (6 bases). Germline V gene lookup returns CDR1 LNHNV and CDR2 YYDKDF (reference sequence). Trimming removed 3 bases from V and 4 bases from J, with 18 bases in between. This CDR3 contains 17 residues.

The chain carries TRBV5-1 and TRBJ2-5; 8 bases line up with TRBD1. CDR3 length: 15 amino acids. Germline loops: CDR1 SGHRS, CDR2 YFSETQ. The V gene end was trimmed by 4 bases and the J gene end by 1 base; junction bases not matched to a gene: 6. This CDR3 reads CASSLQGVSQETQYF. As DNA, the CDR3 is TGCGCCAGCAGCCTACAGGGGGTGAGCCAAGAGACCCAGTACTTC.

The rearrangement uses TRBV23-1 and TRBJ2-5; 16 positions match TRBD2. TRBV23-1 is annotated as an ORF whose role is uncertain. This CDR3 comprises 16 residues. Germline trimming cut 2 bases from V and 5 bases from J; bases unmatched to any gene: 2. The CDR3 sequence is CASSQGTSGRGETQYF. In nucleotides, the CDR3 is TGCGCCAGCAGTCAAGGGACTAGCGGGAGGGGGGAGACCCAGTACTTC.

This clone was counted only a few times. This chain links TRBV6-5 with TRBJ1-1; TRBD1 agrees at 10 bases. The CDR3 runs 13 residues. Per germline, CDR1 MNHEY and CDR2 SVGAGI. After removal of 8 bases from V and 6 bases from J, the junction contained 6 bases not matched to a gene. In DNA form, the CDR3 reads TGTGCCAGCCAGGACGGGACAGGGGCTGAAGCTTTCTTT. This sequence encodes CASQDGTGAEAFF.

In its sample, this clone was seen a few times. The V call is TRBV7-2, the J call TRBJ1-3; tentative D call: TRBD1 (5 bases). The CDR3 has 15 amino acids. The V and J ends lost 6 bases and 1 base respectively, with 13 bases between them. Per germline, CDR1 SGHTA and CDR2 FQGNSA. CDR3 in DNA: TGTGCCAGCAGTCCCGAAGGGGCTTCTGGAAACACCATATATTTT. It encodes CASSPEGASGNTIYF.